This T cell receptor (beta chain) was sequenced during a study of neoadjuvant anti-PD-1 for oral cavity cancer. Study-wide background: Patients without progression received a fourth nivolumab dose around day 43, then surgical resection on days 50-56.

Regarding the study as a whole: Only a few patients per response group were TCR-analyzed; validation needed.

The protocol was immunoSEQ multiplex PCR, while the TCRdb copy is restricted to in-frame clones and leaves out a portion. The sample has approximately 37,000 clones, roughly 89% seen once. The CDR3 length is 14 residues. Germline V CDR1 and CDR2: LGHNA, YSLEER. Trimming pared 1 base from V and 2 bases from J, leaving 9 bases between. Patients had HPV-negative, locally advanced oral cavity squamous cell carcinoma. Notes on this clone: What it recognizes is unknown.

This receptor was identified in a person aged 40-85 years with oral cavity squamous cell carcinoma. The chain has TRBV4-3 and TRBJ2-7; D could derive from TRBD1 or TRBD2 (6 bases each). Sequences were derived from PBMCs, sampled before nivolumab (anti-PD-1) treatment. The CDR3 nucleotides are TGCGCCAGCAGCCAAGGTAGGGGGGCCTACGAGCAGTACTTC. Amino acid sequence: CASSQGRGAYEQYF.